Sequencing of this TCR beta chain was carried out in a study of T cells in Graves' hyperthyroidism and ophthalmopathy. First hyperthyroidism diagnosis is when the blood sample was obtained, before any ophthalmopathy symptoms. The investigators amplified TCR beta CDR3 regions from RNA transcripts. An initial round of RT-PCR targeting the TCR CDR3 relied on the HTBI primer set. TCRdb reprocessed the multiplex PCR reads with MiXCR, giving one entry per CDR3 protein. This sample has about 270,000 distinct CDR3 sequences, with over 12% found just once. This clonotype was counted ten times or more. The CDR3 is 17 amino acids. CDR1 is SNHLY, CDR2 FYNNEI, per germline. The V gene end was trimmed by 1 base and the J gene end by 0 bases; junction bases not matched to a gene: 6.

This receptor was obtained from a woman in her forties or fifties with Graves' hyperthyroidism that later progressed to Graves' ophthalmopathy. The chain uses TRBV2 and TRBJ2-3; TRBD1 matches 8 bases. Material for sequencing was blood. The CDR3 loop reads CASSEGQGQSSTDTQYF. As DNA, the CDR3 is TGTGCCAGCAGTGAAGGACAGGGGCAATCTAGCACAGATACGCAGTATTTT.